The entry that follows covers one T cell receptor beta chain sequence. Profiling relied on immunoSEQ multiplex PCR, and the TCRdb table lists in-frame clones only, not all of them. This table holds roughly 130,000 clones, more than 70% found once. The sample comes from a study of control samples from healthy donors and cancer patients. The sequence derives from a man aged 50 to 59 in good health. The sequenced sample was blood.

The CDR3 sequence is CASSHGRDREQYF. CDR3 bases: TGTGCCAGCAGCCATGGTAGGGACCGGGAGCAGTACTTC. The chain combines TRBV3-1 (or the pseudogene TRBV3-2) with TRBJ2-7; D may be TRBD1 or TRBD2 (5 bases each). The CDR3 is 13 amino acids. The V gene's germline CDR1 is LGHDT and CDR2 YNNKEL (reference sequence). Trimming removed 3 bases at V and 7 bases at J, with 13 bases between.